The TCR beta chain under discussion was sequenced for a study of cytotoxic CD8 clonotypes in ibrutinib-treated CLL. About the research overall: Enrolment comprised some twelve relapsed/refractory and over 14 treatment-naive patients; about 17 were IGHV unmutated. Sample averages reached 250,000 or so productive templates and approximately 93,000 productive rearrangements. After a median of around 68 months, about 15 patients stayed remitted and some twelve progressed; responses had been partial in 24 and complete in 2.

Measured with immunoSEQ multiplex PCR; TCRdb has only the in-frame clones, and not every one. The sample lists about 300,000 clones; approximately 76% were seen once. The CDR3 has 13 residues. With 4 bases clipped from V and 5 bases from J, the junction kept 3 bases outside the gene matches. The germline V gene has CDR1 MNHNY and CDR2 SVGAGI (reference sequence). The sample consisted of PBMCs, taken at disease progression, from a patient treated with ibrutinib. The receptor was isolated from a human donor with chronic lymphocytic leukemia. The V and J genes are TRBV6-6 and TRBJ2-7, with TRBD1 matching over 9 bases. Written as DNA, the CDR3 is TGTGCCAGCAGTTCCGGGACAGGGAACGAGCAGTACTTC. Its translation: CASSSGTGNEQYF.